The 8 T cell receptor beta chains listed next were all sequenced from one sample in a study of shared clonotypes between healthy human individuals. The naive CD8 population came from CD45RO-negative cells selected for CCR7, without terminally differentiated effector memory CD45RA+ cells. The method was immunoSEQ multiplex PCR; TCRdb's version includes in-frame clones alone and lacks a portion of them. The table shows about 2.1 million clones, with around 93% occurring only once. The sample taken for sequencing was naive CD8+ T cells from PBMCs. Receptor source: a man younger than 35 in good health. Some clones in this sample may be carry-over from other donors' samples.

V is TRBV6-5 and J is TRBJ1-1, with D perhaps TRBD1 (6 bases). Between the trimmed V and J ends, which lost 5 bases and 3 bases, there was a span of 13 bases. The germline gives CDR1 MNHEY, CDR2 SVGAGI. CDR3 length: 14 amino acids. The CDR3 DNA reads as TGTGCCAGCAGTACCGGGGGGCTGCACACTGAAGCTTTCTTT. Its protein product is CASSTGGLHTEAFF.

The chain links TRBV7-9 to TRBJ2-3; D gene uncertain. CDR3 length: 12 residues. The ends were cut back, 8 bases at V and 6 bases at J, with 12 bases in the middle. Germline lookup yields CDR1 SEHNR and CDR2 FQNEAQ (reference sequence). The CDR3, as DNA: TGTGCCAGCGATTCGGCGGCGGATACGCAGTATTTT. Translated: CASDSAADTQYF.

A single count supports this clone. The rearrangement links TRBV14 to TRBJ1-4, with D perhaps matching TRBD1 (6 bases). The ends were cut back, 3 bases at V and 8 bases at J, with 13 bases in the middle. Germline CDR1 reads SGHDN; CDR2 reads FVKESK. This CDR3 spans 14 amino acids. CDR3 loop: CASSQRGQEEKLFF. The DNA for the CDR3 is TGTGCCAGCAGCCAGAGGGGACAAGAGGAAAAACTGTTTTTT.

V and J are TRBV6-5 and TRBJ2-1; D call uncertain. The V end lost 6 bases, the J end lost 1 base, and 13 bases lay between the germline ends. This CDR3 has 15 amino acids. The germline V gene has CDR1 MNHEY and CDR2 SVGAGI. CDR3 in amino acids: CASRRTEISYNEQFF. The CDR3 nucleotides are TGTGCCAGCAGACGTACGGAGATTTCCTACAATGAGCAGTTCTTC.

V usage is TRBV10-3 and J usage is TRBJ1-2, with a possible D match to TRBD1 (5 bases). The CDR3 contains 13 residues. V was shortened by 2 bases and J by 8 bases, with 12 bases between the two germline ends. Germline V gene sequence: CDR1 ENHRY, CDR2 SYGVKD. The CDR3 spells CAISEGDPGGYTF. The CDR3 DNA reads TGTGCCATCAGTGAGGGGGACCCGGGGGGCTACACCTTC.

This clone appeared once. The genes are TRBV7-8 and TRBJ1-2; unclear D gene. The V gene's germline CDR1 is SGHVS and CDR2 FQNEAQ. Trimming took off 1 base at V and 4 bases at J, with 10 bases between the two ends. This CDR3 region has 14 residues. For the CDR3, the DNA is TGTGCCAGCAGCTTAGTCTCAGCGTCCTATGGCTACACCTTC. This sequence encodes CASSLVSASYGYTF.

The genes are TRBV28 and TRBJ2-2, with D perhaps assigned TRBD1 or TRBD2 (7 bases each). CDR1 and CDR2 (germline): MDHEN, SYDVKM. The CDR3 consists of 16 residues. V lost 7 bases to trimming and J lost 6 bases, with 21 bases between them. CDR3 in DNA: TGTGCCAGCACTGCCAGGGGGGGTTATTTCTCCGGGGAGCTGTTTTTT. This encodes CASTARGGYFSGELFF.

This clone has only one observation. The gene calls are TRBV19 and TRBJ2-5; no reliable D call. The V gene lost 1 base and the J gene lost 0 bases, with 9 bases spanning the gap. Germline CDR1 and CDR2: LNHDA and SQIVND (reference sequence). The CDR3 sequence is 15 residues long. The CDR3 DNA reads TGTGCCAGTAGTATAGGGGCCGTGTACCAAGAGACCCAGTACTTC. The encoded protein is CASSIGAVYQETQYF.